The T cell receptor (beta chain) described here comes from a study of blood T cell repertoires in COVID-19. Looking at the study overall: Sites across the United States, Italy and Spain contributed samples from acute and convalescent COVID-19. The analysed material was cDNA or gDNA that came from T cells, B-cell-depleted T cells, or PBMCs.

This CDR3 region has 15 residues. Trimming removed 0 bases at V and 8 bases at J, with 11 bases between. Germline-derived CDR1 and CDR2 are LNHDA and SQIVND (reference sequence). Per the original methods: From reference gene primer amplification, estimates of nucleated cell counts were derived. Produced via immunoSEQ multiplex PCR; TCRdb's table is partial and in-frame only. V and J calls and clone size are copied from that table; D and trimming were computed from the DNA. The sample has 140,000 or so clones; around 72% are singletons. The material sequenced was peripheral blood. This sequence originates from a woman between 55 and 75 years old with acute or convalescent COVID-19. The chain uses TRBV19 and TRBJ1-6; no firm D call. Written as DNA, the CDR3 is TGTGCCAGTAGTATAGAGTTGGCAGGTCATTCACCCCTCCACTTT. It yields the protein CASSIELAGHSPLHF.